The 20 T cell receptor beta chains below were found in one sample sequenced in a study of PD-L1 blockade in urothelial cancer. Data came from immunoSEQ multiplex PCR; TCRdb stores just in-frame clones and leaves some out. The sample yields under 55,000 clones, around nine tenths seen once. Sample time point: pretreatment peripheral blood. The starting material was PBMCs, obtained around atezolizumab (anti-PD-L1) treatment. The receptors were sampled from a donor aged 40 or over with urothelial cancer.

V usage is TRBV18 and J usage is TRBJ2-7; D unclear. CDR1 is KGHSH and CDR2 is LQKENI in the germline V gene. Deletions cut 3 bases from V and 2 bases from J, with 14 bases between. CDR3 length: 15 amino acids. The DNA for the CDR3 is TGTGCCAGCTCACCCGGTCCCGTGGGCCCCTACGAGCAGTACTTC. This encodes CASSPGPVGPYEQYF.

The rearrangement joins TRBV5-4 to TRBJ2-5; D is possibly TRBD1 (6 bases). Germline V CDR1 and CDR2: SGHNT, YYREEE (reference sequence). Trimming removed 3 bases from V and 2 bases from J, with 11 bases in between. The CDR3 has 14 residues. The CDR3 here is CASSSQGIQETQYF. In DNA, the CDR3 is TGTGCCAGCAGCTCACAGGGAATACAAGAGACCCAGTACTTC.

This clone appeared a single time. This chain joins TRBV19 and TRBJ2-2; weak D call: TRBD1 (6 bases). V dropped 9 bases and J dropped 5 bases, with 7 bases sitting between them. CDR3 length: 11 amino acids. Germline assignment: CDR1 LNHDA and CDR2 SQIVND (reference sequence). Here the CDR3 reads CASGQTGELFF. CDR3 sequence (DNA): TGTGCCAGCGGACAGACCGGGGAGCTGTTTTTT. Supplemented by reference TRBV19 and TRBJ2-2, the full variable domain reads DGGITQSPKYLFRKEGQNVTLSCEQNLNHDAMYWYRQDPGQGLRLIYYSQIVNDFQKGDIAEGYSVSREKKESFPLTVTSAQKNPTAFYLCASGQTGELFFGEGSRLTVL.

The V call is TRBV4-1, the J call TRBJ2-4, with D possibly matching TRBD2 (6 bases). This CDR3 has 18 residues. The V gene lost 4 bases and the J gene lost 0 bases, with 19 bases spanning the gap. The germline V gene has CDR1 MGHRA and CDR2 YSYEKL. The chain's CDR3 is CASSPEGPGSIAKNIQYF. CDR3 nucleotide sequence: TGCGCCAGCAGCCCGGAGGGACCGGGAAGTATAGCCAAAAACATTCAGTACTTC.

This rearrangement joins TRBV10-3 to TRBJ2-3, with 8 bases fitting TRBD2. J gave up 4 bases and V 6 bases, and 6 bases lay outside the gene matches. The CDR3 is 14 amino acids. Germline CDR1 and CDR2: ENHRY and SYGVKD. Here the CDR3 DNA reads TGTGCCATCAGGAAAGCGGGAGTGGCAGATACGCAGTATTTT. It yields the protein CAIRKAGVADTQYF.

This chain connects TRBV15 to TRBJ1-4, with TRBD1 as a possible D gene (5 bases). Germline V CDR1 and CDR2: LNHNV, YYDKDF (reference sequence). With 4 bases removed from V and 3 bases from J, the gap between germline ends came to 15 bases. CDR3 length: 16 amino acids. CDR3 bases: TGTGCCACCAGCAAGACAGAAGGGGTGGCTAATGAAAAACTGTTTTTT. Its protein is CATSKTEGVANEKLFF.

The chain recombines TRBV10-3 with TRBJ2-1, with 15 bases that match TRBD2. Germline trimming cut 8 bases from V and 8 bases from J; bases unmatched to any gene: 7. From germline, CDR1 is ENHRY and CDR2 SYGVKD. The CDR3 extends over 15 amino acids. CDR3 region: CAISGLAGGFDEQFF. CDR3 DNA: TGTGCCATCTCCGGACTAGCGGGAGGGTTTGATGAGCAGTTCTTC.

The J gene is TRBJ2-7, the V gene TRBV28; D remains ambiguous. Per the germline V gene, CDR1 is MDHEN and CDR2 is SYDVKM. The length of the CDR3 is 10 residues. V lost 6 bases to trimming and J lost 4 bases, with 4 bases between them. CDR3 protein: CASRHYEQYF. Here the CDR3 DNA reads TGTGCCAGCAGACATTACGAGCAGTACTTC.

CDR3 in DNA: TGTGCCAGCAGCTTGGCGGGGGGAGATACGCAGTATTTT. Amino acids: CASSLAGGDTQYF. The chain links TRBV5-8 to TRBJ2-3; TRBD2 matches at 7 bases. This CDR3 comprises 13 residues. Germline V lookup: CDR1 SGHTS, CDR2 YDEGEE. V trimming: 0 bases; J trimming: 5 bases; junction bases outside the gene matches: 0.

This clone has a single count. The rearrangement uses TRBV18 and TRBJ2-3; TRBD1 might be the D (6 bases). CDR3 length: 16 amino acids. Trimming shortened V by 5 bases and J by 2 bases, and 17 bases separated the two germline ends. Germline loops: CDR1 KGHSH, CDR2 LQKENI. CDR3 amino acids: CASSKDSWDNTDTQYF. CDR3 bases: TGTGCCAGCTCAAAGGACAGCTGGGATAACACAGATACGCAGTATTTT.

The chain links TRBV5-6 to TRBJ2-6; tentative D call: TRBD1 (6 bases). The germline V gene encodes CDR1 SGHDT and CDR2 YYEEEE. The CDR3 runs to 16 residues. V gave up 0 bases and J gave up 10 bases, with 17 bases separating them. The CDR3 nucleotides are TGTGCCAGCAGCTTGGGTGGGCAGGGACACCCGAACGTCCTGACTTTC. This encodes CASSLGGQGHPNVLTF.

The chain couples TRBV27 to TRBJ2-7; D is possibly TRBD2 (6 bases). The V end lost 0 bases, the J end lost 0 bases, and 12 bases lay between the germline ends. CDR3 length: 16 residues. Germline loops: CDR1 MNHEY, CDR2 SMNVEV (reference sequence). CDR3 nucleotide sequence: TGTGCCAGCAGTTTATCGGGTGTGGGACTCTCCTACGAGCAGTACTTC. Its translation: CASSLSGVGLSYEQYF.

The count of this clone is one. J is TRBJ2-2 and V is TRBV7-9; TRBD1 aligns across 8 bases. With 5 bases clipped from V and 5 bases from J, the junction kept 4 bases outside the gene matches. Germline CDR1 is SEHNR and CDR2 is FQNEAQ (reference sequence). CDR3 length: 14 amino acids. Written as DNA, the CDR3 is TGTGCCAGCAGCAACCACAGGGGGACCGGGGAGCTGTTTTTT. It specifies CASSNHRGTGELFF. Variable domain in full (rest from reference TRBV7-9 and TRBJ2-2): DTGVSQNPRHKITKRGQNVTFRCDPISEHNRLYWYRQTLGQGPEFLTYFQNEAQLEKSRLLSDRFSAERPKGSFSTLEIQRTEQGDSAMYLCASSNHRGTGELFFGEGSRLTVL.

CDR3 in DNA: TGCGCCAGCAGTGAGTCGGGGAGGGGGAGAAACAATGAGCAGTTCTTC. As protein: CASSESGRGRNNEQFF. The chain uses TRBV10-2 and TRBJ2-1; D is perhaps TRBD2 (7 bases). Germline CDR1 is WSHSY and CDR2 is SAAADI. Trimming took 0 bases from V and 5 from J, leaving 14 bases between them. The CDR3 is 16 residues long.

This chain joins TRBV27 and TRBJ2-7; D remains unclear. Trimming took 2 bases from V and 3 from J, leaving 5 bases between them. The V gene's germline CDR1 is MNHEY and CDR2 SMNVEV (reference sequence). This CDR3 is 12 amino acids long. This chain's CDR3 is CASSLPGYEQYF. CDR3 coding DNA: TGTGCCAGCAGTTTACCGGGCTACGAGCAGTACTTC.

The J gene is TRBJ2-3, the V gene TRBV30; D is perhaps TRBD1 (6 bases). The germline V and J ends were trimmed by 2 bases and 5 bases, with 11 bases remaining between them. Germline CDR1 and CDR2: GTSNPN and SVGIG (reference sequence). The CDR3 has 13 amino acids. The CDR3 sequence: CAWSRGTRDTQYF. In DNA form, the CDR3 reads TGTGCCTGGAGTAGGGGGACCCGAGATACGCAGTATTTT.

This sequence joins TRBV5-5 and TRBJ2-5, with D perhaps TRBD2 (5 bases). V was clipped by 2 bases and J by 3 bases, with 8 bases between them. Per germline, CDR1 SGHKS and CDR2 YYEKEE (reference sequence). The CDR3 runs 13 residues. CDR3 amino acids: CASSFPGKETQYF. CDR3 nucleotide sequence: TGTGCCAGCAGCTTTCCGGGAAAAGAGACCCAGTACTTC.

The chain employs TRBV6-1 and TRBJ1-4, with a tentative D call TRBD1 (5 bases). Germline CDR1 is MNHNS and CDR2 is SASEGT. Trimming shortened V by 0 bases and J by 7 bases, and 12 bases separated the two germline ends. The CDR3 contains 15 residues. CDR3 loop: CASSEAIWGGEKLFF. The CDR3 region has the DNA TGTGCCAGCAGTGAAGCCATTTGGGGGGGTGAAAAACTGTTTTTT.

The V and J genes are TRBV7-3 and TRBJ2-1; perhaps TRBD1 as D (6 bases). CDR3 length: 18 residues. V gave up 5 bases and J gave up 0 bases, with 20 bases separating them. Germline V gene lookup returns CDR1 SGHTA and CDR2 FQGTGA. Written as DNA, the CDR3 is TGTGCCAGCAGCCCTTACCTAACAGGGTATAGCTCCTACAATGAGCAGTTCTTC. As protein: CASSPYLTGYSSYNEQFF. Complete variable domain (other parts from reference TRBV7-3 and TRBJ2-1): GAGVSQTPSNKVTEKGKYVELRCDPISGHTALYWYRQSLGQGPEFLIYFQGTGAADDSGLPNDRFFAVRPEGSVSTLKIQRTERGDSAVYLCASSPYLTGYSSYNEQFFGPGTRLTVL.

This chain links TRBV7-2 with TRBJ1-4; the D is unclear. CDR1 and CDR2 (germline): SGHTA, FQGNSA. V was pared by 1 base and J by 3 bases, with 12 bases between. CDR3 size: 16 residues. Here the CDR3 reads CASSLGSAAANEKLFF. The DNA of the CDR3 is TGTGCCAGCAGCTTAGGGAGCGCAGCTGCTAATGAAAAACTGTTTTTT.